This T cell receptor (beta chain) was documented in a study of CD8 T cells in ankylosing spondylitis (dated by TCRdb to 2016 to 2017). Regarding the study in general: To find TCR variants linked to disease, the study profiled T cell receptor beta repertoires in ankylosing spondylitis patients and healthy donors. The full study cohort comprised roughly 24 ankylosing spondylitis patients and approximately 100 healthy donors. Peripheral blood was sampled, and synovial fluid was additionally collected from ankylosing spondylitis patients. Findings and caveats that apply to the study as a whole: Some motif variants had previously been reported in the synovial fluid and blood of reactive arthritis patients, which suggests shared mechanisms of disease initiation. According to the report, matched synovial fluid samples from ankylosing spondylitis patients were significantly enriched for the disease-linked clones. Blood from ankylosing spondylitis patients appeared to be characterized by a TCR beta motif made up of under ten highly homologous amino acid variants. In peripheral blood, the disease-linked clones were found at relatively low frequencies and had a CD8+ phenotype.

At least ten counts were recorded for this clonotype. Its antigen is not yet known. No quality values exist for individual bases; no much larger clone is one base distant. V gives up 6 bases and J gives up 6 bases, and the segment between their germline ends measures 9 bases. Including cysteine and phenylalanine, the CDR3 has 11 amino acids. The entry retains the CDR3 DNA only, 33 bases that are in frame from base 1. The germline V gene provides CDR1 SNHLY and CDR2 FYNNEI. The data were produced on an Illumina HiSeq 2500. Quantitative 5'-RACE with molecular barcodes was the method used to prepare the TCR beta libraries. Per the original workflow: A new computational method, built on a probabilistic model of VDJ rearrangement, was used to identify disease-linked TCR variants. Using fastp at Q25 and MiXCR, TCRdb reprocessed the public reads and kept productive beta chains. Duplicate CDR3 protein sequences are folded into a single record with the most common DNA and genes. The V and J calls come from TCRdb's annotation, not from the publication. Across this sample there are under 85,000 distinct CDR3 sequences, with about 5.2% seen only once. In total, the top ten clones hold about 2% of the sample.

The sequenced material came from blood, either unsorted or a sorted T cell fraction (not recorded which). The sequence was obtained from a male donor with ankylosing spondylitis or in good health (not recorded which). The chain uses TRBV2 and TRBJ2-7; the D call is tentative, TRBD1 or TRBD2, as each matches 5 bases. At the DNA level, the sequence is TGTGCCAGCAGCAGGGAGCCCGAGCAGTACTTC. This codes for CASSREPEQYF.